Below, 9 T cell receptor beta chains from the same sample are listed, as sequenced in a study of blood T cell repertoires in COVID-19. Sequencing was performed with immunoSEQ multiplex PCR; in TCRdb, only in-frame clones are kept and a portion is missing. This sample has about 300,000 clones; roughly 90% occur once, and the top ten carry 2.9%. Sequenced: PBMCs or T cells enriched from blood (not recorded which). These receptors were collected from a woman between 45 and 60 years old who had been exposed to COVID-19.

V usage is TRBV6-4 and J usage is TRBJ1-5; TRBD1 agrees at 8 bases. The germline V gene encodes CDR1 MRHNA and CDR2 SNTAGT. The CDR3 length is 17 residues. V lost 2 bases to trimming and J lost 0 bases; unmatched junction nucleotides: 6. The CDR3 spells CASSDRQGPYSNQPQHF. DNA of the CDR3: TGTGCCAGCAGTGACCGACAGGGGCCTTATAGCAATCAGCCCCAGCATTTT.

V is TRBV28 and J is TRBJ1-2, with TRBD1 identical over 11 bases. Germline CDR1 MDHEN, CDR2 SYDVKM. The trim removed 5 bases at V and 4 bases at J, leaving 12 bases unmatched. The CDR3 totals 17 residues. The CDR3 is CASSLLGQGARRYGYTF. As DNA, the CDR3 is TGTGCCAGCAGTCTCCTAGGACAGGGGGCCCGACGCTATGGCTACACCTTC.

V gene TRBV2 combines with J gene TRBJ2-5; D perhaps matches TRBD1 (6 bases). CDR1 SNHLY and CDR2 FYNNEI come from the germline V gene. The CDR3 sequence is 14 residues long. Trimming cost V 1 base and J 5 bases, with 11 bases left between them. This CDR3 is CASSEVDRRETQYF. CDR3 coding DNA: TGTGCCAGCAGTGAAGTTGACAGGAGGGAGACCCAGTACTTC.

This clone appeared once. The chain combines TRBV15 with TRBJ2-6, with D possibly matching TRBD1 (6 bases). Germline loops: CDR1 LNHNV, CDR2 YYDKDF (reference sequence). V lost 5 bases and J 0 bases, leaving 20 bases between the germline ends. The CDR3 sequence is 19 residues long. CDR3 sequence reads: CATSGPPRGLNSGANVLTF. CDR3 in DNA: TGTGCCACCAGCGGGCCCCCCAGGGGCCTAAACTCTGGGGCCAACGTCCTGACTTTC.

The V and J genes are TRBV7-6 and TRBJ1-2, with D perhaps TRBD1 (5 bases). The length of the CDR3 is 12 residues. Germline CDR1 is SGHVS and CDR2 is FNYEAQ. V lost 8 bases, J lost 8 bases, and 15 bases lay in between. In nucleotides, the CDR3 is TGTGCCAGCGACCAGGGTATGAGGGGCTACACCTTC. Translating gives CASDQGMRGYTF.

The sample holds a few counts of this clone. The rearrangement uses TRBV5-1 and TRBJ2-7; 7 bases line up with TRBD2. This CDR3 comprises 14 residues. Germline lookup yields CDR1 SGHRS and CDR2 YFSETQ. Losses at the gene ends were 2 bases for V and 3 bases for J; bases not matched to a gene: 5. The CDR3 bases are TGCGCCAGCAGCTTTGGCGGCGGGAGCTACGAGCAGTACTTC. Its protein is CASSFGGGSYEQYF.

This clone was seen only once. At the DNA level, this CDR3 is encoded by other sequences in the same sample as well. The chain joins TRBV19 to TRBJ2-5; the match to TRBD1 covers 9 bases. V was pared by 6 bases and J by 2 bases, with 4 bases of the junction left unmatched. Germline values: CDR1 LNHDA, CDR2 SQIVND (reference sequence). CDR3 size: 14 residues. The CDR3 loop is CASSRTGVQETQYF. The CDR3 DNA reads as TGTGCCAGTAGCCGGACAGGGGTTCAAGAGACCCAGTACTTC. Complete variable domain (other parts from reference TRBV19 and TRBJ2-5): DGGITQSPKYLFRKEGQNVTLSCEQNLNHDAMYWYRQDPGQGLRLIYYSQIVNDFQKGDIAEGYSVSREKKESFPLTVTSAQKNPTAFYLCASSRTGVQETQYFGPGTRLLVL.

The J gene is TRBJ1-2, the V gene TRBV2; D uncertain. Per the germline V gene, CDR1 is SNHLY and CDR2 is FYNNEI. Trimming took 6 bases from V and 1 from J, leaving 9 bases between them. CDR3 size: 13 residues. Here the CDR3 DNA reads TGTGCCAGCAGGTCGAGGATTAACTATGGCTACACCTTC. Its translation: CASRSRINYGYTF. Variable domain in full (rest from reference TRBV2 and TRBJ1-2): EPEVTQTPSHQVTQMGQEVILRCVPISNHLYFYWYRQILGQKVEFLVSFYNNEISEKSEIFDDQFSVERPDGSNFTLKIRSTKLEDSAMYFCASRSRINYGYTFGSGTRLTVV.

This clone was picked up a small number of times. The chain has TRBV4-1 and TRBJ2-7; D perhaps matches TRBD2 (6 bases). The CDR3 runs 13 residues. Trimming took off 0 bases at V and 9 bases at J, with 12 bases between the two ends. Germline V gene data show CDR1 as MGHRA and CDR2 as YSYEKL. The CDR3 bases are TGCGCCAGCAGCCAAGATTGGGGCGGGGCGCAGTACTTC. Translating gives CASSQDWGGAQYF.